Shown below are 27 T cell receptor beta chains from a single sample sequenced in a study of blood T cell repertoires in COVID-19. Some clones are missing from TCRdb's copy, which holds only in-frame ones; the method was immunoSEQ multiplex PCR. The sample lists some 180,000 clones, 83% occurring once. The sample was peripheral blood. These receptors came from a woman over 75 with acute or convalescent COVID-19.

The V and J genes are TRBV5-6 and TRBJ1-4; D unresolved. V lost 0 bases to trimming and J lost 4 bases, with 10 bases between them. CDR1 is SGHDT, CDR2 YYEEEE, per germline. This CDR3 region has 15 residues. CDR3 coding DNA: TGTGCCAGCAGCTTGGTCGCGACGGGTAATGAAAAACTGTTTTTT. This codes for CASSLVATGNEKLFF.

This sequence joins TRBV7-2 and TRBJ2-2; the D is unclear. CDR1 and CDR2 (germline): SGHTA, FQGNSA. Between the trimmed V and J ends, which lost 5 bases and 4 bases, there was a span of 17 bases. CDR3 length: 16 residues. The CDR3 region has the DNA TGTGCCAGCAGCGGCATGGCAGGTTTTTCCACCGGGGAGCTGTTTTTT. Its translation: CASSGMAGFSTGELFF.

The genes are TRBV9 and TRBJ2-1, with TRBD1 matching over 7 bases. Germline trimming cut 3 bases from V and 6 bases from J; bases unmatched to any gene: 12. Germline V gene sequence: CDR1 SGDLS, CDR2 YYNGEE. CDR3 length: 16 residues. The CDR3 spells CASSGLGGQIINEQFF. CDR3 DNA sequence: TGTGCCAGCAGCGGCCTAGGGGGCCAAATTATCAATGAGCAGTTCTTC.

This chain uses TRBV5-4 with TRBJ1-2; D remains unclear. The CDR3 contains 14 residues. Germline-derived CDR1 and CDR2 are SGHNT and YYREEE (reference sequence). Trimming cost V 1 base and J 3 bases, with 10 bases left between them. Here the CDR3 reads CASSLRGIDYGYTF. CDR3 DNA sequence: TGTGCCAGCAGCTTGCGGGGTATTGACTATGGCTACACCTTC.

The chain links TRBV28 to TRBJ2-7, with 8 bases that match TRBD1. The CDR3 length is 12 residues. V shed 8 bases, J shed 3 bases, and the junction held 3 bases outside the gene matches. Looked up from germline, CDR1 is MDHEN and CDR2 is SYDVKM. DNA for the CDR3: TGTGCCAGCCGAGGACAGGGCTACGAGCAGTACTTC. It yields the protein CASRGQGYEQYF.

The chain carries TRBV6-5 and TRBJ2-3; tentative D call: TRBD2 (5 bases). Looked up from germline, CDR1 is MNHEY and CDR2 is SVGAGI. The V end lost 7 bases, the J end lost 2 bases, and 13 bases lay between the germline ends. The CDR3 sequence is 14 residues long. CDR3 bases: TGTGCCAGCATCACCTCGGGATTCACAGATACGCAGTATTTT. Translating it yields CASITSGFTDTQYF.

The rearrangement links TRBV30 to TRBJ1-2, with TRBD1 matching 7 bases. V was pared by 0 bases and J by 0 bases, with 4 bases of the junction left unmatched. The CDR3 runs 15 residues. The germline V gene has CDR1 GTSNPN and CDR2 SVGIG (reference sequence). DNA of the CDR3: TGTGCCTGGAGTGTACTGGGGACAGCTAACTATGGCTACACCTTC. This codes for CAWSVLGTANYGYTF. The variable domain in full, with the rest retrieved from reference TRBV30 and TRBJ1-2, is SQTIHQWPATLVQPVGSPLSLECTVEGTSNPNLYWYRQAAGRGLQLLFYSVGIGQISSEVPQNLSASRPQDRQFILSSKKLLLSDSGFYLCAWSVLGTANYGYTFGSGTRLTVV.

This chain connects TRBV6-2 or TRBV6-3 to TRBJ2-7; D perhaps matches TRBD2 (6 bases). This CDR3 comprises 15 residues. Germline V CDR1 and CDR2: MNHEY, SVGEGT. V lost 5 bases and J lost 3, with 17 bases in between. The CDR3 loop reads CASSLTGGSVYEQYF. The DNA of the CDR3 is TGTGCCAGCAGTCTAACTGGGGGGTCGGTCTACGAGCAGTACTTC.

This clone was picked up one time. This chain joins TRBV7-2 and TRBJ2-7; 10 bases are a match to TRBD2. CDR3 length equals 17 residues. Germline V gene data show CDR1 as SGHTA and CDR2 as FQGNSA. The V segment lost 2 bases and the J segment 0 bases; nucleotides outside the gene matches: 7. The CDR3 DNA sequence: TGTGCCAGCAGCTTATGGGTTTCTAGCGGGAGCTCCTACGAGCAGTACTTC. As protein: CASSLWVSSGSSYEQYF.

The genes are TRBV7-8 and TRBJ1-5; D may be TRBD1 (6 bases). CDR1 is SGHVS and CDR2 is FQNEAQ in the germline V gene. CDR3 length: 15 residues. V lost 3 bases, J lost 5 bases, and 14 bases lay in between. The CDR3 coding sequence is TGTGCCAGCAGCTTCCGAAACAGGGACCATCAGCCCCAGCATTTT. Its translation is CASSFRNRDHQPQHF.

This clone occurred once. CDR3 sequence reads: CASSQEGAGGKAFF. The CDR3 DNA sequence: TGCGCCAGCAGCCAAGAGGGGGCGGGGGGGAAAGCTTTCTTT. The chain couples TRBV4-1 to TRBJ1-1, with D possibly TRBD1 on 6 matching bases. CDR3 length: 14 residues. Germline CDR1 reads MGHRA; CDR2 reads YSYEKL. V dropped 0 bases and J dropped 9 bases, with 14 bases sitting between them.

The V and J genes are TRBV7-2 and TRBJ2-5; a weak D match, TRBD1 (5 bases). This CDR3 has 13 amino acids. Germline CDR1 and CDR2: SGHTA and FQGNSA. Trimming left V 6 bases short and J 2 bases short, with 10 bases between. Here the CDR3 DNA reads TGTGCCAGCAGTTCCCGGACACAAGAGACCCAGTACTTC. It specifies CASSSRTQETQYF.

CDR3 in DNA: TGTGCCAGCAGCACGGCAGGGGCACCTAGCACAGATACGCAGTATTTT. Translated: CASSTAGAPSTDTQYF. V usage is TRBV9 and J usage is TRBJ2-3, with D possibly being TRBD1 (6 bases). From germline, CDR1 is SGDLS and CDR2 YYNGEE. Trimming cost V 4 bases and J 0 bases, with 15 bases left between them. This CDR3 is built from 16 residues.

The rearrangement uses TRBV7-8 and TRBJ2-3, with 9 bases lining up with TRBD2. The CDR3 contains 16 residues. The ends lost 3 bases at V and 1 base at J; junction bases unmatched: 5. CDR1 and CDR2 (germline): SGHVS, FQNEAQ. The CDR3 DNA follows: TGTGCCAGCAGCTTGCTAGCGGGATATGGCACAGATACGCAGTATTTT. This gives the protein CASSLLAGYGTDTQYF. The full variable domain, completed using reference TRBV7-8 and TRBJ2-3, is GAGVSQSPRYKVAKRGQDVALRCDPISGHVSLFWYQQALGQGPEFLTYFQNEAQLDKSGLPSDRFFAERPEGSVSTLKIQRTQQEDSAVYLCASSLLAGYGTDTQYFGPGTRLTVL.

The chain combines TRBV10-3 with TRBJ1-5; D unclear. Trimming took 6 bases from V and 3 from J, leaving 9 bases between them. Germline-derived CDR1 and CDR2 are ENHRY and SYGVKD. The CDR3 is 13 residues long. The CDR3 nucleotides read TGTGCCATCAGGGCCAGTTACAATCAGCCCCAGCATTTT. Its translation is CAIRASYNQPQHF.

The V gene is TRBV19, the J gene TRBJ1-5; a weak D match, TRBD1 (6 bases). The CDR3 is 15 residues long. Germline loops: CDR1 LNHDA, CDR2 SQIVND (reference sequence). The V end lost 7 bases, the J end lost 2 bases, and 15 bases lay between the germline ends. The CDR3 is CASTRGGQGNQPQHF. CDR3 DNA sequence: TGTGCCAGTACCCGCGGGGGGCAGGGCAATCAGCCCCAGCATTTT.

CDR3: CASSQNRVGYTF. DNA of the CDR3: TGTGCCAGCAGCCAGAACAGGGTTGGCTACACCTTC. The rearrangement uses TRBV16 and TRBJ1-2; tentatively, D is TRBD1 (6 bases). CDR3 length: 12 residues. The ends were cut back, 3 bases at V and 7 bases at J, with 9 bases in the middle. The V gene's germline CDR1 is KGHSY and CDR2 FQNENV.

The rearrangement uses TRBV7-9 and TRBJ2-1; a weak D match, TRBD1 (5 bases). V was pared by 1 base and J by 3 bases, with 13 bases between. The germline CDR1 and CDR2 sequences are SEHNR and FQNEAQ (reference sequence). This CDR3 comprises 16 residues. In DNA, the CDR3 is TGTGCCAGCAGCTTAGGTTCTATAGGGGTCTACAATGAGCAGTTCTTC. Protein product: CASSLGSIGVYNEQFF.

This clone was counted only a few times. V is TRBV7-2 and J is TRBJ1-3; TRBD1 aligns across 9 bases. Germline trimming cut 1 base from V and 6 bases from J; bases unmatched to any gene: 1. Per germline, CDR1 SGHTA and CDR2 FQGNSA. The length of the CDR3 is 14 residues. In nucleotides, the CDR3 is TGTGCCAGCAGCTTAGGGACAGGGGTAAACACCATATATTTT. Protein: CASSLGTGVNTIYF.

This chain uses TRBV7-9 with TRBJ1-3; possible D gene TRBD1, 5 bases. The V gene lost 10 bases and the J gene lost 4 bases, with 17 bases spanning the gap. The CDR3 covers 14 residues. Germline CDR1 SEHNR, CDR2 FQNEAQ (reference sequence). The CDR3 DNA follows: TGTGCCACCCGGGTGGGGCCTGGCGGAAACACCATATATTTT. Amino acids: CATRVGPGGNTIYF.

V is TRBV7-2 and J is TRBJ2-1, with 8 bases lining up with TRBD2. The V segment lost 5 bases and the J segment 2 bases; nucleotides outside the gene matches: 5. The CDR3 length is 15 residues. The germline gives CDR1 SGHTA, CDR2 FQGNSA. CDR3 DNA sequence: TGTGCCAGCAGCGGCAGCGGGAGAACCTACAATGAGCAGTTCTTC. Protein product: CASSGSGRTYNEQFF.

This clone was seen only a few times. The J gene is TRBJ2-3, the V gene TRBV2, with 10 positions matching TRBD1. Germline trimming cut 5 bases from V and 3 bases from J; bases unmatched to any gene: 5. From germline, CDR1 is SNHLY and CDR2 FYNNEI. This CDR3 spans 15 amino acids. The CDR3 here is CASSPDRGLTDTQYF. Here the CDR3 DNA reads TGTGCCAGCAGTCCAGACAGGGGGCTTACAGATACGCAGTATTTT.

The chain uses TRBV12-5 and TRBJ2-2, with unresolved D. The CDR3 length is 13 residues. Germline V lookup: CDR1 LGHNT, CDR2 FRNRAP. V lost 6 bases, J lost 1 base, and 6 bases lay in between. CDR3 protein: CASGPGNTGELFF. The CDR3, as DNA: TGTGCTAGTGGCCCAGGGAACACCGGGGAGCTGTTTTTT. Full variable domain (rest looked up from reference TRBV12-5 and TRBJ2-2): DARVTQTPRHKVTEMGQEVTMRCQPILGHNTVFWYRQTMMQGLELLAYFRNRAPLDDSGMPKDRFSAEMPDATLATLKIQPSEPRDSAVYFCASGPGNTGELFFGEGSRLTVL.

J is TRBJ2-7 and V is TRBV5-4, with 10 bases lining up with TRBD2. This CDR3 has 14 residues. With 4 bases clipped from V and 3 bases from J, the junction kept 4 bases outside the gene matches. The germline V gene encodes CDR1 SGHNT and CDR2 YYREEE (reference sequence). The CDR3 bases are TGTGCCAGCAGCACTAGCGGGACCTTCTACGAGCAGTACTTC. It codes for CASSTSGTFYEQYF.

This clone was seen once. This chain joins TRBV4-2 and TRBJ2-7, with D possibly being TRBD2 (6 bases). In germline, CDR1 is LGHNA, CDR2 YNFKEQ. This CDR3 comprises 16 residues. V lost 4 bases, J lost 2 bases, and 18 bases lay in between. The CDR3 nucleotides read TGTGCCAGCAGCCCTTGGGGCACGGGGGACCCCTACGAGCAGTACTTC. This encodes CASSPWGTGDPYEQYF.

This clone showed up just once. The genes are TRBV20-1 and TRBJ2-7; D gene uncertain. The V gene's germline CDR1 is DFQATT and CDR2 SNEGSKA (reference sequence). CDR3 length: 13 residues. V was trimmed by 3 bases and J by 0 bases, leaving 9 bases between them. CDR3 bases: TGCAGTGCTAGTGGGCCTCCCTCCTACGAGCAGTACTTC. Residues: CSASGPPSYEQYF.

The table lists this clone with a count of one. J is TRBJ2-2 and V is TRBV3-1 (or the pseudogene TRBV3-2); the D gene is possibly TRBD1 (5 bases). This CDR3 has 14 amino acids. Germline CDR1 LGHDT, CDR2 YNNKEL (reference sequence). Trimming left V 4 bases short and J 0 bases short, with 6 bases between. Written as DNA, the CDR3 is TGTGCCAGCAGCCCCAGGGCGAACACCGGGGAGCTGTTTTTT. It specifies CASSPRANTGELFF.